These T cell receptor beta chains were read from a single sample in a study of T cells in localized non-small cell lung cancer. Repertoires were generated with immunoSEQ multiplex PCR, while TCRdb's copy carries only in-frame clones and drops some. The sample holds around 35,000 clones, around 93% seen once. The specimen comprised peripheral blood mononuclear cells, sampled before any cancer treatment. All receptors derive from an older female donor with stage II lung adenocarcinoma. The CDR3 runs from the conserved cysteine through the conserved F or W. Expanded clones are given a class, and other clones once, few, many or no size at all.

len,abundance,v_gene,j_gene,CDR3aa
17,-,TRBV15,TRBJ1-5,CATSREGVGADGQPQHF
16,-,TRBV27,TRBJ2-3,CASSRSLAGGTDTQYF
15,-,TRBV4-2,TRBJ1-4,CASSLIGGPGEKLFF
13,-,TRBV9,TRBJ2-3,CASSVVQDDTQYF
14,-,TRBV21-1,TRBJ2-5,CASSKEGEQETQYF
15,-,TRBV28,TRBJ1-1,CASSYPGQAVTEAFF
16,-,TRBV9,TRBJ2-1,CASSDIGHHTKDEQFF
15,once,TRBV10-1,TRBJ1-3,CASSESGTARNTIYF
16,few,TRBV7-9,TRBJ1-5,CASSIEGLGSNQPQHF
16,-,TRBV5-4,TRBJ2-3,CASSLRNRGAEDTQYF
15,once,TRBV5-6,TRBJ2-7,CAISPGDRPPYEQYF
14,-,TRBV6-6,TRBJ1-5,CASSYGVNSQPQHF
16,-,TRBV7-9,TRBJ2-4,CASSPRTGIAKNIQYF
14,-,TRBV5-1,TRBJ1-2,CASSLAESPYGYTF
13,-,TRBV7-2,TRBJ2-7,CASSLTLTYEQYF
12,-,TRBV10-3,TRBJ2-1,CAISRQVQGQFF
17,-,TRBV7-8,TRBJ1-2,CASSLDWGRANNYGYTF
15,-,TRBV2,TRBJ1-5,CASSDLGQGEQPQHF
14,-,TRBV7-9,TRBJ2-3,CASSPRAGTDTQYF
11,-,TRBV2,TRBJ1-1,CASSLKVEAFF
16,-,TRBV6-5,TRBJ2-1,CASSSWDRATYNEQFF
14,-,TRBV28,TRBJ2-7,CASSSPGQGHEQYF
13,-,TRBV2,TRBJ1-2,CASSEARGYGYTF
14,-,TRBV30,TRBJ1-1,CAWKVSRAGTEAFF
14,-,TRBV5-1,TRBJ1-4,CASSLETQNEKLFF
14,-,TRBV7-2,TRBJ2-3,CASRVAGGTDTQYF
12,once,TRBV19,TRBJ2-5,CAVGRGRETQYF
15,-,TRBV5-1,TRBJ2-5,CASSFSLAGPETQYF
15,-,TRBV6-5,TRBJ2-3,CARRPSRGRRDTQYF
14,-,TRBV7-9,TRBJ1-1,CASSPRGGLTEAFF
15,once,TRBV9,TRBJ2-5,CASSVVQGAGETQYF
15,-,TRBV7-2,TRBJ1-2,CASSLNAGDFYGYTF
14,-,TRBV7-9,TRBJ2-5,CASSLVGVLETQYF
14,-,TRBV6-5,TRBJ1-1,CASSYSTTGSEAFF
11,-,TRBV5-4,TRBJ2-7,CASGPADEQYF
16,-,TRBV28,TRBJ2-7,CASSFTDATAGYEQYF
14,few,TRBV6-5,TRBJ1-1,CASSPRTDNTEAFF
14,-,TRBV27,TRBJ1-1,CASGPLGSNTEAFF
13,-,TRBV7-8,TRBJ2-3,CASSLGGADTQYF
13,-,TRBV11-3,TRBJ1-1,CASSLRGNTEAFF
15,-,TRBV2,TRBJ2-7,CASSTLAGAVYEQYF
14,once,TRBV4-3,TRBJ1-1,CASSHEVPSTEAFF